The 10 T cell receptor beta chains below were found in one sample sequenced in a study of shared clonotypes between healthy human individuals. Libraries were prepared by immunoSEQ multiplex PCR; TCRdb keeps only in-frame clonotypes and omits some of them. The sample has more than 400,000 clones; approximately 81% are singletons. The sequencing input was PBMCs. These receptors came from a woman in her 40s in good health. Some clones in this sample may be carry-over from other donors' samples.

The genes are TRBV2 and TRBJ1-2; no clear D gene. Trimming removed 5 bases at V and 4 bases at J, with 17 bases between. Germline CDR1 and CDR2: SNHLY and FYNNEI. This CDR3 spans 15 amino acids. Here the CDR3 DNA reads TGTGCCAGCAGTCCCTTTGCGGGGATTACCTATGGCTACACCTTC. As protein: CASSPFAGITYGYTF.

The rearrangement joins TRBV18 to TRBJ2-5; tentatively, D is TRBD1 (6 bases). In germline, CDR1 is KGHSH, CDR2 LQKENI. This CDR3 is built from 14 residues. V lost 2 bases and J 2 bases, leaving 9 bases between the germline ends. The CDR3 is CASSPGTTQETQYF. CDR3 sequence (DNA): TGTGCCAGCTCACCAGGGACAACTCAAGAGACCCAGTACTTC.

V is TRBV18 and J is TRBJ1-5; D gene ambiguous. V was clipped by 6 bases and J by 3 bases, with 12 bases between them. Per the germline V gene, CDR1 is KGHSH and CDR2 is LQKENI. The CDR3 is 14 amino acids. The CDR3 bases are TGTGCCAGCTCCCCGAATGCCCACAATCAGCCCCAGCATTTT. This sequence encodes CASSPNAHNQPQHF.

The V gene is TRBV7-9, the J gene TRBJ2-5; 8 bases are shared with TRBD1. Germline V gene lookup returns CDR1 SEHNR and CDR2 FQNEAQ (reference sequence). The CDR3 contains 13 residues. CDR3 DNA: TGTGTCCTCAGGGGGACAGGTCAAGAGACCCAGTACTTC. Translating gives CVLRGTGQETQYF.

The genes are TRBV2 and TRBJ1-5, with 8 nucleotides matching TRBD1. The CDR3 spans 14 residues. The V gene's germline CDR1 is SNHLY and CDR2 FYNNEI. The junction had 4 bases not matched to a gene; V was cut back by 2 bases and J by 7 bases. This chain's CDR3 is CASSERTGRQPQHF. The CDR3 DNA reads as TGTGCCAGCAGTGAAAGGACAGGGAGGCAGCCCCAGCATTTT.

This clone was picked up one time. The chain is built from TRBV29-1 and TRBJ2-7; perhaps TRBD1 as D (5 bases). This CDR3 is built from 11 residues. Trimming stripped 7 bases from V and 1 base from J, with 8 bases between. Germline lookup yields CDR1 SQVTM and CDR2 ANQGSEA. CDR3 sequence (DNA): TGCAGCGCAGGGCGGTCCTACGAGCAGTACTTC. It yields the protein CSAGRSYEQYF.

As to this clone: A read error likely explains this, since a far larger clone differs by one base. Other DNA sequences in this sample translate to the same CDR3. The rearrangement uses TRBV28 and TRBJ2-3, with D hard to call. V gave up 4 bases and J gave up 2 bases, with 4 bases separating them. Germline values: CDR1 MDHEN, CDR2 SYDVKM. The CDR3 extends over 12 amino acids. The CDR3 DNA reads TGTGCCAGCAGTTCCAACACAGATACGCAGTATTTT. Protein product: CASSSNTDTQYF.

This rearrangement joins TRBV7-2 to TRBJ1-4; TRBD1 matches 8 bases. V lost 5 bases, J lost 8 bases, and 10 bases stayed unmatched. The CDR3 is made up of 15 amino acids. CDR1 and CDR2 (germline): SGHTA, FQGNSA. CDR3 residues: CASSLGGAGGEKLFF. Here the CDR3 DNA reads TGTGCCAGCAGCCTAGGGGGAGCAGGGGGCGAAAAACTGTTTTTT.

The V call is TRBV7-9, the J call TRBJ2-7; possibly TRBD2 for D (6 bases). The CDR3 extends over 15 amino acids. Germline CDR1 SEHNR, CDR2 FQNEAQ (reference sequence). The ends were cut back, 5 bases at V and 2 bases at J, with 16 bases in the middle. CDR3 nucleotides: TGTGCCAGCAGCAGAGACGGTGGGAGGACCTACGAGCAGTACTTC. Translation gives CASSRDGGRTYEQYF.

V is TRBV25-1 and J is TRBJ2-7, with 11 bases lining up with TRBD2. This CDR3 contains 15 residues. V shed 4 bases and J 2 bases; nucleotides not matched to a gene: 4. Per germline, CDR1 MGHDK and CDR2 SYGVNS. CDR3 loop: CASSGGTSGTYEQYF. In DNA form, the CDR3 reads TGTGCCAGCAGTGGTGGGACTAGCGGCACCTACGAGCAGTACTTC.